Each of the 29 T cell receptor beta chains below was sequenced from the same sample in a study of blood T cell repertoires in COVID-19. TCRdb's table, derived via immunoSEQ multiplex PCR, lists solely in-frame clones and lacks some. The data hold more than 150,000 clones, with around 91% observed a single time. Sequencing input: peripheral blood. The receptor set was obtained from a middle-aged woman with acute or convalescent COVID-19.

About this clone itself: An end of the junction does not agree with germline; a read error may underlie this. The chain carries TRBV11-1 and TRBJ2-7; D perhaps matches TRBD1 (6 bases). CDR3 size: 13 residues. Germline values: CDR1 SGHAT, CDR2 FQDESV (reference sequence). The CDR3 loop is CASSLERQGNLDF. The CDR3 DNA reads TGTGCCAGCAGCTTAGAGCGGCAGGGGAATCTCGACTTC.

The chain is built from TRBV11-2 and TRBJ2-7, with 7 nucleotides matching TRBD1. The V gene end was trimmed by 4 bases and the J gene end by 3 bases; junction bases not matched to a gene: 9. The CDR3 length is 15 residues. CDR1 SGHAT and CDR2 FQNNGV come from the germline V gene. DNA of the CDR3: TGTGCCAGCAGCTCCGACAGGGAGAAGAACTACGAGCAGTACTTC. It codes for CASSSDREKNYEQYF.

V usage is TRBV7-2 and J usage is TRBJ1-2; 7 nucleotides align to TRBD1. V gave up 1 base and J gave up 0 bases; unmatched junction bases: 8. Germline CDR1 SGHTA, CDR2 FQGNSA. This CDR3 contains 17 residues. The CDR3 coding sequence is TGTGCCAGCAGCTTAGTCCATTCCGACAGGGCTAACTATGGCTACACCTTC. This encodes CASSLVHSDRANYGYTF. The full variable domain, completed using reference TRBV7-2 and TRBJ1-2, is GAGVSQSPSNKVTEKGKDVELRCDPISGHTALYWYRQSLGQGLEFLIYFQGNSAPDKSGLPSDRFSAERTGGSVSTLTIQRTQQEDSAVYLCASSLVHSDRANYGYTFGSGTRLTVV.

The chain recombines TRBV6-5 with TRBJ1-6; D gene unclear. V gave up 0 bases and J gave up 9 bases, with 12 bases separating them. This CDR3 has 15 amino acids. Germline CDR1 and CDR2: MNHEY and SVGAGI. In nucleotides, the CDR3 is TGTGCCAGCAGTTACTCGAGAACTCCGGGTTCACCCCTCCACTTT. The encoded protein is CASSYSRTPGSPLHF.

CDR3 loop: CASKAGSDSGNTIYF. In DNA form, the CDR3 reads TGCGCCAGCAAAGCGGGCTCAGACTCTGGAAACACCATATATTTT. V usage is TRBV10-2 and J usage is TRBJ1-3; D uncertain. The CDR3 has 15 amino acids. The germline gives CDR1 WSHSY, CDR2 SAAADI. The V end was cut by 7 bases, the J end by 0 bases, with 13 bases between.

The chain carries TRBV9 and TRBJ2-5, with a tentative D call TRBD1 (6 bases). Germline CDR1 reads SGDLS; CDR2 reads YYNGEE. The CDR3 sequence is 14 residues long. Between the trimmed V and J ends, which lost 4 bases and 1 base, there was a span of 11 bases. CDR3 coding DNA: TGTGCCAGCAGCCTACAGGGCGGCCAAGAGACCCAGTACTTC. Its protein is CASSLQGGQETQYF.

This chain links TRBV30 with TRBJ2-3; TRBD1 matches at 7 bases. The germline V gene encodes CDR1 GTSNPN and CDR2 SVGIG (reference sequence). V lost 5 bases and J lost 4; bases outside the gene matches: 3. This CDR3 is built from 12 residues. The CDR3 sequence is CAWSTGSDTQYF. The CDR3 DNA reads TGTGCCTGGTCGACAGGGTCAGATACGCAGTATTTT.

V and J are TRBV2 and TRBJ2-1; D is possibly TRBD1 (5 bases). V lost 3 bases to trimming and J lost 2 bases, with 11 bases between them. Germline V gene data show CDR1 as SNHLY and CDR2 as FYNNEI. The CDR3 consists of 15 residues. Written as DNA, the CDR3 is TGTGCCAGCAGTGACGGCAGGGTTCCCTACAATGAGCAGTTCTTC. This translates into CASSDGRVPYNEQFF.

This rearrangement joins TRBV10-3 to TRBJ2-1, with TRBD2 matching 9 bases. CDR1 is ENHRY, CDR2 SYGVKD, per germline. The V gene end was trimmed by 0 bases and the J gene end by 4 bases; junction bases not matched to a gene: 4. This CDR3 has 16 amino acids. Here the CDR3 DNA reads TGTGCCATCAGTGAGTCGCTAGCGGGGAGATACAATGAGCAGTTCTTC. The encoded protein is CAISESLAGRYNEQFF.

The J gene is TRBJ2-7, the V gene TRBV13, with 11 nucleotides matching TRBD1. The CDR3 has 16 amino acids. V trimming: 2 bases; J trimming: 4 bases; junction bases outside the gene matches: 7. Germline values: CDR1 PRHDT, CDR2 FYEKMQ (reference sequence). The CDR3 here is CASSLNGGTGGYEQYF. DNA for the CDR3: TGTGCCAGCAGCTTAAATGGGGGGACAGGGGGATACGAGCAGTACTTC.

The count of this clone is one. The chain combines TRBV6-5 with TRBJ2-2; the match to TRBD2 covers 8 bases. With V trimmed by 6 bases and J by 7 bases, 10 bases remained unmatched. The CDR3 consists of 15 residues. From germline, CDR1 is MNHEY and CDR2 SVGAGI. The CDR3 region has the DNA TGTGCCAGCAGCGCCATGGGACTAGGGGGCGGGGAGCTGTTTTTT. It translates to CASSAMGLGGGELFF.

As DNA, the CDR3 is TGTGCCAGCAGTGAAGTTCTTGGCGGACAGGCCTACAATGAGCAGTTCTTC. This gives the protein CASSEVLGGQAYNEQFF. The chain is built from TRBV6-1 and TRBJ2-1, with 7 positions matching TRBD1. CDR1 is MNHNS and CDR2 is SASEGT in the germline V gene. J was trimmed by 2 bases and V by 1 base; bases with no gene match: 8. The CDR3 has 17 residues.

The V and J genes are TRBV15 and TRBJ2-3; 9 bases are a match to TRBD2. Germline loops: CDR1 LNHNV, CDR2 YYDKDF (reference sequence). Unmatched junction bases numbered 13, after V lost 5 bases and J lost 4 bases. This CDR3 spans 17 amino acids. CDR3 nucleotides: TGTGCCACCAGCTGGCCACCCGGGACTAGCCTTTCAGATACGCAGTATTTT. Translated: CATSWPPGTSLSDTQYF.

The chain links TRBV2 to TRBJ2-2, with D tentatively TRBD1 (6 bases). CDR1 SNHLY and CDR2 FYNNEI come from the germline V gene. Trimming shortened V by 6 bases and J by 0 bases, and 14 bases separated the two germline ends. The CDR3 has 16 amino acids. This chain's CDR3 is CASRERQVTNTGELFF. The DNA of the CDR3 is TGTGCCAGCAGGGAACGACAGGTCACGAACACCGGGGAGCTGTTTTTT.

This rearrangement joins TRBV30 to TRBJ2-7, with D possibly TRBD1 on 5 matching bases. Trimming removed 3 bases from V and 7 bases from J, with 16 bases in between. Germline CDR1 GTSNPN, CDR2 SVGIG (reference sequence). The CDR3 consists of 13 residues. CDR3 region: CAWRGLSLGEQYF. Here the CDR3 DNA reads TGTGCCTGGAGGGGGCTGAGCTTGGGGGAGCAGTACTTC.

The chain links TRBV7-9 to TRBJ1-2; 11 nucleotides line up with TRBD1. Germline assignment: CDR1 SEHNR and CDR2 FQNEAQ (reference sequence). V lost 5 bases, J lost 4 bases, and 6 bases stayed unmatched. CDR3 size: 15 residues. In nucleotides, the CDR3 is TGTGCCAGCAGCCGCCAGGGACAGGGGGTCTATGGCTACACCTTC. Amino acid sequence: CASSRQGQGVYGYTF. Looking up the rest from reference TRBV7-9 and TRBJ1-2 gives the full variable domain: DTGVSQNPRHKITKRGQNVTFRCDPISEHNRLYWYRQTLGQGPEFLTYFQNEAQLEKSRLLSDRFSAERPKGSFSTLEIQRTEQGDSAMYLCASSRQGQGVYGYTFGSGTRLTVV.

The chain uses TRBV28 and TRBJ1-1, with D tentatively TRBD1 (5 bases). The germline V gene has CDR1 MDHEN and CDR2 SYDVKM. Trimming left V 7 bases short and J 1 base short, with 13 bases between. The CDR3 covers 14 residues. The CDR3 protein is CASTGAERNTEAFF. The DNA of the CDR3 is TGTGCCAGCACTGGGGCTGAGAGGAACACTGAAGCTTTCTTT. Supplemented by reference TRBV28 and TRBJ1-1, the full variable domain reads DVKVTQSSRYLVKRTGEKVFLECVQDMDHENMFWYRQDPGLGLRLIYFSYDVKMKEKGDIPEGYSVSREKKERFSLILESASTNQTSMYLCASTGAERNTEAFFGQGTRLTVV.

The rearrangement joins TRBV5-8 to TRBJ2-7, with D tentatively TRBD1 (5 bases). Germline lookup yields CDR1 SGHTS and CDR2 YDEGEE. Between the trimmed V and J ends, which lost 10 bases and 4 bases, there was a span of 18 bases. The CDR3 consists of 13 residues. CDR3 sequence (DNA): TGTGCCGTCCAAACAGGTGTTCGATACGAGCAGTACTTC. It yields the protein CAVQTGVRYEQYF.

This clone was observed a single time. V and J are TRBV11-3 and TRBJ2-3; D gene unclear. Deletions cut 2 bases from V and 1 base from J, with 10 bases between. The CDR3 contains 15 residues. From germline, CDR1 is SGHNT and CDR2 YENEEA. CDR3 nucleotides: TGTGCCAGCAGCTTATCGGGTATGGGCACAGATACGCAGTATTTT. This encodes CASSLSGMGTDTQYF.

The V call is TRBV7-3, the J call TRBJ2-7; TRBD1 aligns across 9 bases. Looked up from germline, CDR1 is SGHTA and CDR2 is FQGTGA. The junction had 4 bases not matched to a gene; V was cut back by 5 bases and J by 5 bases. This CDR3 comprises 13 residues. CDR3 loop: CASSPTGGHEQYF. The CDR3 DNA is TGTGCCAGCAGCCCGACAGGGGGACACGAGCAGTACTTC.

This clone has a handful of counts. Sequence at one end of the junction differs from germline and may be a read error. The rearrangement links TRBV7-7 to TRBJ2-3; D unresolved. The CDR3 extends over 13 amino acids. The germline V gene encodes CDR1 SSHAT and CDR2 FNYEAQ (reference sequence). The CDR3 DNA sequence: TGTGCTAGCAGCCCCCTGGGCCCAGATACGCAGTATTTT. Protein: CASSPLGPDTQYF.

The J gene is TRBJ2-3, the V gene TRBV18; 10 bases are shared with TRBD2. The J segment lost 0 bases and the V segment lost 5 bases, leaving 5 bases of the junction unmatched. In germline, CDR1 is KGHSH, CDR2 LQKENI. CDR3 length equals 16 residues. The CDR3 loop reads CASSSLAGESTDTQYF. The CDR3 nucleotides read TGTGCCAGCTCATCGCTAGCGGGGGAAAGCACAGATACGCAGTATTTT.

The genes are TRBV5-1 and TRBJ2-5; a possible D gene is TRBD1 (5 bases). This CDR3 contains 15 residues. Germline V gene data show CDR1 as SGHRS and CDR2 as YFSETQ. V lost 0 bases to trimming and J lost 1 base, with 10 bases between them. The CDR3 bases are TGCGCCAGCAGCTTGGCCGGGCAGGGCCAAGAGACCCAGTACTTC. This translates into CASSLAGQGQETQYF.

The chain carries TRBV30 and TRBJ2-5; D might be TRBD1 (6 bases). Per germline, CDR1 GTSNPN and CDR2 SVGIG (reference sequence). V shed 5 bases and J shed 2 bases, with 6 bases lying between them. The CDR3 has 11 amino acids. The CDR3, as DNA: TGTGCCTGGGGACAGCAAGAGACCCAGTACTTC. This gives the protein CAWGQQETQYF.

The CDR3 DNA sequence: TGTGCCTGGAGTGTACGTCTCAGGGGCTATGGCTACACCTTC. Its translation: CAWSVRLRGYGYTF. The chain recombines TRBV30 with TRBJ1-2, with D perhaps matching TRBD1 (6 bases). This CDR3 is built from 14 residues. Trimming took off 0 bases at V and 4 bases at J, with 12 bases between the two ends. CDR1 is GTSNPN and CDR2 is SVGIG in the germline V gene (reference sequence).

The chain combines TRBV19 with TRBJ2-7; 13 nucleotides align to TRBD2. This CDR3 spans 15 amino acids. V shed 6 bases, J shed 2 bases, and the junction held 4 bases outside the gene matches. Germline CDR1 reads LNHDA; CDR2 reads SQIVND (reference sequence). CDR3 region: CASSPGTSGTYEQYF. DNA for the CDR3: TGTGCCAGTAGCCCCGGGACTAGCGGGACCTACGAGCAGTACTTC.

The chain couples TRBV6-6 to TRBJ1-6; possible D gene TRBD1, 5 bases. Trimming left V 5 bases short and J 7 bases short, with 12 bases between. This CDR3 is 14 amino acids long. CDR1 and CDR2 from the germline V gene are MNHNY and SVGAGI (reference sequence). The CDR3 loop is CASSQDGGNSPLHF. For the CDR3, the DNA is TGTGCCAGCAGTCAGGACGGGGGGAATTCACCCCTCCACTTT.

The count of this clone is one. The rearrangement links TRBV27 to TRBJ2-7; D not certain. The CDR3 consists of 12 residues. Trimming pared 6 bases from V and 1 base from J, leaving 7 bases between. Germline CDR1 and CDR2: MNHEY and SMNVEV (reference sequence). The CDR3: CASRKTSYEQYF. The DNA for the CDR3 is TGTGCCAGCAGGAAAACTTCCTACGAGCAGTACTTC.

J is TRBJ1-4 and V is TRBV6-1; D is unclear. This CDR3 is 13 amino acids long. The V end was cut by 3 bases, the J end by 8 bases, with 10 bases between. CDR1 MNHNS and CDR2 SASEGT come from the germline V gene. CDR3 bases: TGTGCCAGCAGTGATCTCTCCAGGGAAAAACTGTTTTTT. Its translation is CASSDLSREKLFF.